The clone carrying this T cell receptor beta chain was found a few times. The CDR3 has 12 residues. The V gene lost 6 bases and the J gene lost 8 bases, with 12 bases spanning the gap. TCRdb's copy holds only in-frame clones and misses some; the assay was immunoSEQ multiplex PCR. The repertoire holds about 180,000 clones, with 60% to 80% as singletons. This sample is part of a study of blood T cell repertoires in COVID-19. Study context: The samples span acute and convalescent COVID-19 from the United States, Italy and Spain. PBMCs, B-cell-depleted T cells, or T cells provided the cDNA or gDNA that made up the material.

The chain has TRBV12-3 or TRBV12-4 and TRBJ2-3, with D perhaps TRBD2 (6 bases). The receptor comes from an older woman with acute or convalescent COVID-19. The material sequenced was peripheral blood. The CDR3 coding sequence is TGTGCCAGCAGAGCACTAGCAGGTACGCAGTATTTT. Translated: CASRALAGTQYF.